This TCR beta chain stems from a study of blood T cell repertoires in COVID-19. The assay was immunoSEQ multiplex PCR, and TCRdb's table has in-frame clones only and misses some. In the table there are about 200,000 clones, approximately 90% of which are singletons. The CDR3 is 15 amino acids. V lost 5 bases and J lost 7; bases outside the gene matches: 10. CDR1 and CDR2 from the germline V gene are SGHTA and FQGNSA. V usage is TRBV7-2 and J usage is TRBJ1-4, with 7 bases identical to TRBD1. The sequenced sample consisted of PBMCs or T cells enriched from blood (not recorded which). The TCR was taken from a man aged 25 to 40 who had recovered from COVID-19. The CDR3 region has the DNA TGTGCCAGCAGCACCGACAGGGCGATGGGTGAAAAACTGTTTTTT. This sequence encodes CASSTDRAMGEKLFF.